This record covers a single TCR beta chain. The record originates from a study of Ad26.COV2.S vaccination and SARS-CoV-2 variants. The protocol was immunoSEQ multiplex PCR, while the TCRdb copy is restricted to in-frame clones and leaves out a portion. The sample consists of roughly 510,000 clones, 87% of them appearing once. The CDR3 is 15 residues long. The V end lost 7 bases, the J end lost 1 base, and 14 bases lay between the germline ends. Germline values: CDR1 KGHDR, CDR2 SFDVKD. Treatment indicated: about 20 received Ad26.COV2.S at low or high dose, single or two shots; about 5 received placebo; per-sample allocation not given. The study sampled participants on day 63 after the first vaccine or placebo injection.

The chain couples TRBV24-1 to TRBJ2-3; weak D call: TRBD1 (6 bases). This clonotype was sampled from a person aged 18 to 59 who received the Ad26.COV2.S COVID-19 vaccine or a placebo. Sequencing used peripheral blood, obtained in a trial of Ad26.COV2.S vaccine versus placebo. Written as DNA, the CDR3 is TGTGCCACCAGGGATGGGGGCGCGGGCACAGATACGCAGTATTTT. This gives the protein CATRDGGAGTDTQYF.